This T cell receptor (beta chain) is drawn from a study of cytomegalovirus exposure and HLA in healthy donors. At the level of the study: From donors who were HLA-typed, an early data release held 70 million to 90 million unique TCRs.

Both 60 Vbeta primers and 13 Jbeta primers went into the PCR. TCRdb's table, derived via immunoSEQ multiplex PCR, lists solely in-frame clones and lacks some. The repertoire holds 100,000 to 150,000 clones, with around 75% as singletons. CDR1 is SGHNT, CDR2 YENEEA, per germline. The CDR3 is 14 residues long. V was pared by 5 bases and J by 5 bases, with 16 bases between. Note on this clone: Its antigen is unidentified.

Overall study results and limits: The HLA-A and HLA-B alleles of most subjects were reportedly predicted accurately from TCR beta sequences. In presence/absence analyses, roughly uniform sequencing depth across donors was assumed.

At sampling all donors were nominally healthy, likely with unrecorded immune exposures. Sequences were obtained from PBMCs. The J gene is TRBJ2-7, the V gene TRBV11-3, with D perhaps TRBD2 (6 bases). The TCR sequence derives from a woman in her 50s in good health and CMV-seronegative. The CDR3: CASSPGRGNDEQYF. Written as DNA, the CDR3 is TGTGCCAGCAGCCCCGGGCGGGGAAATGACGAGCAGTACTTC.